Sequencing of this T cell receptor (beta chain) was carried out in a study of blood T cells in healthy people across ages. Findings of the study overall: Expanded clonotype shifts may have been confounded, as the donors had an unknown CMV status. Naive and antigen-experienced cells were not separated, limiting conclusive comparison.

With regard to this clonotype: Its antigen is still unknown.

Germline lookup yields CDR1 DFQATT and CDR2 SNEGSKA (reference sequence). V lost 0 bases to trimming and J lost 3 bases, with 14 bases between them. The CDR3 is 16 amino acids. Through a sample-barcoded 5' primer and a J-beta primer mix, a second PCR was run for roughly 6 to 12 cycles. TCRdb called the 5' RACE reads again in MiXCR, with one record for every CDR3 protein. The sample has more than 900,000 distinct CDR3 sequences; around 25% are singletons. The data also belong to a second study, concerning T cells of mothers and their children. From that paper: It was found that thymic selection shapes TCR recombination output similarly in related and unrelated pairs.

What was sequenced was blood. This chain uses TRBV20-1 with TRBJ1-4; possible D gene TRBD1, 5 bases. The clonotype originates from a girl aged 2-10 years in good health. DNA of the CDR3: TGCAGTGCTAGAGACTTCCGGGGGGAGGCTAATGAAAAACTGTTTTTT. This codes for CSARDFRGEANEKLFF.